The 18 T cell receptor beta chains given below trace back to one sample, sequenced in a study of T cell clonotyping in hematopoietic cell transplantation. Assay: immunoSEQ multiplex PCR; the TCRdb copy retains only in-frame clones and omits some. The table includes 25,000 to 30,000 clones, 82% detected once. Indicated time point: recipient sample about 28 days before transplant, after cytoreduction. Sequencing used peripheral blood mononuclear cells, obtained before stem cell transplant. Receptors were obtained from a man in his forties with acute myeloid leukemia. Some clones in this sample may be carry-over from other donors' samples.

The chain carries TRBV20-1 and TRBJ2-5; no clear D gene. The CDR3 sequence is 10 residues long. Trimming cost V 6 bases and J 1 base, with 3 bases left between them. The V gene's germline CDR1 is DFQATT and CDR2 SNEGSKA (reference sequence). DNA of the CDR3: TGCAGTGCCCGCCAAGAGACCCAGTACTTC. Amino acid sequence: CSARQETQYF.

The rearrangement uses TRBV10-2 and TRBJ2-7; D may be TRBD2 (5 bases). The CDR3 runs to 13 residues. The germline V gene has CDR1 WSHSY and CDR2 SAAADI. Trimming removed 6 bases at V and 3 bases at J, with 12 bases between. CDR3 coding DNA: TGCGCCAGCAGGCGCGGACGGGGCTACGAGCAGTACTTC. This sequence encodes CASRRGRGYEQYF.

A single count supports this clone. The V and J genes are TRBV7-9 and TRBJ1-1; D uncertain. Trimming stripped 3 bases from V and 6 bases from J, with 17 bases between. The CDR3 length is 15 residues. The V gene's germline CDR1 is SEHNR and CDR2 FQNEAQ (reference sequence). CDR3 region: CASSLITFGNAEAFF. The DNA for the CDR3 is TGTGCCAGCAGCTTGATAACTTTCGGAAACGCTGAAGCTTTCTTT.

The chain combines TRBV2 with TRBJ1-6, with 7 bases fitting TRBD1. Germline CDR1 and CDR2: SNHLY and FYNNEI. The CDR3 length is 14 residues. The V and J ends lost 4 bases and 9 bases, in that order; junction bases with no gene match: 6. The CDR3 region has the DNA TGTGCCAGCAGTGTACAGGGGTGGGCTTCACCCCTCCACTTT. It specifies CASSVQGWASPLHF.

This clone was picked up a small number of times. The chain joins TRBV5-1 to TRBJ2-2, with 8 bases that match TRBD1. The CDR3 totals 15 residues. Per the germline V gene, CDR1 is SGHRS and CDR2 is YFSETQ. V was pared by 1 base and J by 5 bases, with 4 bases of the junction left unmatched. The CDR3 reads CASSLQQGETGELFF. CDR3 sequence (DNA): TGCGCCAGCAGCTTGCAACAGGGGGAAACCGGGGAGCTGTTTTTT.

This chain links TRBV5-4 with TRBJ2-1, with D unresolved. Trimming left V 0 bases short and J 5 bases short, with 6 bases between. CDR3 size: 13 residues. From germline, CDR1 is SGHNT and CDR2 YYREEE (reference sequence). In DNA form, the CDR3 reads TGTGCCAGCAGCTTGGCGACGAACAATGAGCAGTTCTTC. It yields the protein CASSLATNNEQFF.

The chain uses TRBV5-4 and TRBJ2-3; D is perhaps TRBD2 (5 bases). This CDR3 contains 13 residues. The germline V and J ends were trimmed by 2 bases and 6 bases, with 10 bases remaining between them. From germline, CDR1 is SGHNT and CDR2 YYREEE (reference sequence). The CDR3 is CASSFLAPDTQYF. The CDR3 DNA reads TGTGCCAGCAGCTTCCTAGCCCCGGATACGCAGTATTTT.

The chain links TRBV6-5 to TRBJ1-2; the match to TRBD1 covers 9 bases. The junction had 12 bases not matched to a gene; V was cut back by 2 bases and J by 8 bases. This CDR3 region has 16 residues. CDR1 is MNHEY and CDR2 is SVGAGI in the germline V gene. The CDR3 loop reads CASSYATNRGRGGYTF. CDR3 nucleotide sequence: TGTGCCAGCAGTTACGCCACCAACAGGGGGCGCGGCGGCTACACCTTC.

This chain uses TRBV9 with TRBJ2-3; possibly TRBD1 for D (5 bases). V was trimmed by 4 bases and J by 0 bases, leaving 15 bases between them. The CDR3 has 16 residues. The germline gives CDR1 SGDLS, CDR2 YYNGEE. CDR3 residues: CASSTTQGSSTDTQYF. CDR3 coding DNA: TGTGCCAGCAGCACGACTCAGGGATCTAGCACAGATACGCAGTATTTT.

V is TRBV6-6 and J is TRBJ2-5; 7 nucleotides line up with TRBD1. Trimming at V came to 4 bases and at J to 4 bases, leaving 12 bases not matched to a gene. Germline-derived CDR1 and CDR2 are MNHNY and SVGAGI (reference sequence). There are 16 residues in the CDR3. The CDR3 coding sequence is TGTGCCAGCAGTTCGAAAAGAGGGGCAGGGGGAGAGACCCAGTACTTC. Its protein is CASSSKRGAGGETQYF.

The chain recombines TRBV11-2 with TRBJ1-1; maybe TRBD1 (5 bases). Trimming left V 6 bases short and J 1 base short, with 12 bases between. This CDR3 region has 14 residues. In germline, CDR1 is SGHAT, CDR2 FQNNGV. The CDR3 reads CASSLLDRNTEAFF. The CDR3 coding sequence is TGTGCCAGCAGTCTCCTCGACAGGAACACTGAAGCTTTCTTT. Full variable domain (missing parts from reference TRBV11-2 and TRBJ1-1): EAGVAQSPRYKIIEKRQSVAFWCNPISGHATLYWYQQILGQGPKLLIQFQNNGVVDDSQLPKDRFSAERLKGVDSTLKIQPAKLEDSAVYLCASSLLDRNTEAFFGQGTRLTVV.

V is TRBV2 and J is TRBJ1-5; D is uncertain. This CDR3 contains 17 residues. Trimming shortened V by 7 bases and J by 1 base, and 20 bases separated the two germline ends. Germline CDR1 is SNHLY and CDR2 is FYNNEI. The CDR3 loop reads CASTLGSYGMSNQPQHF. In DNA form, the CDR3 reads TGTGCCAGCACCCTTGGGAGTTACGGGATGAGCAATCAGCCCCAGCATTTT. Full variable domain (remainder filled in from reference TRBV2 and TRBJ1-5): EPEVTQTPSHQVTQMGQEVILRCVPISNHLYFYWYRQILGQKVEFLVSFYNNEISEKSEIFDDQFSVERPDGSNFTLKIRSTKLEDSAMYFCASTLGSYGMSNQPQHFGDGTRLSIL.

This rearrangement joins TRBV6-5 to TRBJ1-5, with 10 bases lining up with TRBD1. The CDR3 totals 14 residues. Unmatched junction bases numbered 3, after V lost 6 bases and J lost 4 bases. Germline V CDR1 and CDR2: MNHEY, SVGAGI. CDR3 sequence reads: CASSWTGGNQPQHF. Written as DNA, the CDR3 is TGTGCCAGCAGCTGGACAGGGGGTAATCAGCCCCAGCATTTT.

The V and J genes are TRBV25-1 and TRBJ2-3, with 9 bases matching TRBD2. The CDR3 runs 15 residues. Germline V lookup: CDR1 MGHDK, CDR2 SYGVNS. With 3 bases clipped from V and 4 bases from J, the junction kept 5 bases outside the gene matches. CDR3 DNA sequence: TGTGCCAGCAGTGATGGCGGGGGGGCCCCAGATACGCAGTATTTT. It translates to CASSDGGGAPDTQYF.

CDR3 loop: CASSINLRGPLNEQFF. CDR3 sequence (DNA): TGTGCCAGTAGTATCAACCTCAGGGGCCCCCTCAATGAGCAGTTCTTC. This chain uses TRBV19 with TRBJ2-1; weak D call: TRBD1 (6 bases). This CDR3 spans 16 amino acids. CDR1 and CDR2 from the germline V gene are LNHDA and SQIVND (reference sequence). Trimming cost V 3 bases and J 6 bases, with 18 bases left between them.

The chain carries TRBV14 and TRBJ1-1; no clear D gene. CDR1 SGHDN and CDR2 FVKESK come from the germline V gene. The CDR3 has 12 residues. V was cut by 4 bases and J by 4 bases, with 7 bases left in between. In DNA, the CDR3 is TGTGCCAGCAGCCTTGGGTTCACTGAAGCTTTCTTT. It is translated as CASSLGFTEAFF.

V and J are TRBV6-6 and TRBJ2-5, with unresolved D. V was trimmed by 8 bases and J by 2 bases, leaving 9 bases between them. Germline values: CDR1 MNHNY, CDR2 SVGAGI (reference sequence). This CDR3 is 12 amino acids long. CDR3 in DNA: TGTGCCAGCCGGTTGGGACAAGAGACCCAGTACTTC. Its protein product is CASRLGQETQYF.

This chain joins TRBV19 and TRBJ1-1, with 7 bases identical to TRBD1. Losses at the gene ends were 1 base for V and 4 bases for J; bases not matched to a gene: 3. The CDR3 totals 14 residues. The germline gives CDR1 LNHDA, CDR2 SQIVND (reference sequence). The DNA for the CDR3 is TGTGCCAGTAGTATAGTTAGGGACAGCACTGAAGCTTTCTTT. Residues: CASSIVRDSTEAFF.